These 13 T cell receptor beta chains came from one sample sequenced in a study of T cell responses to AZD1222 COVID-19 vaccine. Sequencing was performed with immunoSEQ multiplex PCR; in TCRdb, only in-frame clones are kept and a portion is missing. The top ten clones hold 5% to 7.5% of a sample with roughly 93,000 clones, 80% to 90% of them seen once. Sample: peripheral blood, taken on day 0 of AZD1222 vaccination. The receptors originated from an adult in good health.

CDR3 coding DNA: TGTGCCAGCAGCTTCGGTCAGGGCTCGGACTCACCCCTCCACTTT. Protein: CASSFGQGSDSPLHF. The chain uses TRBV5-5 and TRBJ1-6, with D possibly matching TRBD1 (5 bases). This CDR3 contains 15 residues. V lost 2 bases and J 10 bases, leaving 16 bases between the germline ends. Germline assignment: CDR1 SGHKS and CDR2 YYEKEE (reference sequence). Using reference TRBV5-5 and TRBJ1-6 for the parts outside the CDR3, the full variable domain is DAGVTQSPTHLIKTRGQQVTLRCSPISGHKSVSWYQQVLGQGPQFIFQYYEKEERGRGNFPDRFSARQFPNYSSELNVNALLLGDSALYLCASSFGQGSDSPLHFGNGTRLTVT.

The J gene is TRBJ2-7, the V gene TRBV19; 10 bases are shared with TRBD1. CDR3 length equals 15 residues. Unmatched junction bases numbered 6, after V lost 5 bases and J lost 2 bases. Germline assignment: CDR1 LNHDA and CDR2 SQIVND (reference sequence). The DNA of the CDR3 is TGTGCCAGTAGTCTGGGGGACAGGGGCGCCTACGAGCAGTACTTC. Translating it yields CASSLGDRGAYEQYF.

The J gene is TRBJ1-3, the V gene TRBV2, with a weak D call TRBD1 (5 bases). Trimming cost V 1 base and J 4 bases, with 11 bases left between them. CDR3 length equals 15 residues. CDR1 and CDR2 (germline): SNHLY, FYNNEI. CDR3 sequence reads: CASSEGSGRGNTIYF. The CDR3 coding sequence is TGTGCCAGCAGTGAAGGTTCAGGGAGGGGAAACACCATATATTTT.

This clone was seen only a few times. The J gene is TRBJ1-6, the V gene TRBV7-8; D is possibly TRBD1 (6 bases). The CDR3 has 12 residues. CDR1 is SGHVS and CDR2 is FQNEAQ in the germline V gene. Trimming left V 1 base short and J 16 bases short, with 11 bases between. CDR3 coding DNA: TGTGCCAGCAGCTTAGACCGGGGGCAACTCCACTTT. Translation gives CASSLDRGQLHF.

The CDR3 sequence: CASGQGVRQPQHF. In nucleotides, the CDR3 is TGTGCCAGCGGACAGGGGGTTCGGCAGCCCCAGCATTTT. This chain uses TRBV12-3 or TRBV12-4 with TRBJ1-5; 10 positions agree with TRBD1. CDR3 size: 13 residues. V lost 8 bases, J lost 7 bases, and 5 bases stayed unmatched.

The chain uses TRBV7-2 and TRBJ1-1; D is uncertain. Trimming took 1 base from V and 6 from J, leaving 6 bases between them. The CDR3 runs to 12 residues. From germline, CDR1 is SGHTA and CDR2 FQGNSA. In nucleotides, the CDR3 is TGTGCCAGCAGCTTAGAAGGCGCTGAAGCTTTCTTT. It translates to CASSLEGAEAFF.

CDR3 DNA sequence: TGTGCCAGCAGCCGGACAGGGGCAAACACCATATATTTT. This gives the protein CASSRTGANTIYF. The chain combines TRBV6-5 with TRBJ1-3; 9 nucleotides line up with TRBD1. From germline, CDR1 is MNHEY and CDR2 SVGAGI. J gave up 6 bases and V 6 bases, and 3 bases lay outside the gene matches. This CDR3 has 13 amino acids.

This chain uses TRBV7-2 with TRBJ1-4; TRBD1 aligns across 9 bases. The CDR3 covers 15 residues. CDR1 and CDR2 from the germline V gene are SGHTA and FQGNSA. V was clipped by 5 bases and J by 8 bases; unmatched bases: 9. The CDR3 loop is CASSIHRDRVEKLFF. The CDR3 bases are TGTGCCAGCAGCATCCACCGGGACAGGGTCGAAAAACTGTTTTTT. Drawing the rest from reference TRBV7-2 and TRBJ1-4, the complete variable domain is GAGVSQSPSNKVTEKGKDVELRCDPISGHTALYWYRQSLGQGLEFLIYFQGNSAPDKSGLPSDRFSAERTGGSVSTLTIQRTQQEDSAVYLCASSIHRDRVEKLFFGSGTQLSVL.

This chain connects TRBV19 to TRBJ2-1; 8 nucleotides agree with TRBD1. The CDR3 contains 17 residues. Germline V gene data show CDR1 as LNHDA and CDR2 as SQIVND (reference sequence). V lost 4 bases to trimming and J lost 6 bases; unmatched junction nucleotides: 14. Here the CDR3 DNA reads TGTGCCAGTAGTAAAGGGACTGGACAGGGAAGTTCCAATGAGCAGTTCTTC. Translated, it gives CASSKGTGQGSSNEQFF.

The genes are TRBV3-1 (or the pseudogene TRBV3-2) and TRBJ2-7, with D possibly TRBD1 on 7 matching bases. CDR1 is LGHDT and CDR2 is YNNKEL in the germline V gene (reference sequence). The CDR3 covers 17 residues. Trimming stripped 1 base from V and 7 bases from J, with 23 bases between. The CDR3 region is CASSQAIGGGQSQEQYF. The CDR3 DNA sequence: TGTGCCAGCAGCCAAGCTATCGGAGGGGGCCAGTCTCAGGAGCAGTACTTC.

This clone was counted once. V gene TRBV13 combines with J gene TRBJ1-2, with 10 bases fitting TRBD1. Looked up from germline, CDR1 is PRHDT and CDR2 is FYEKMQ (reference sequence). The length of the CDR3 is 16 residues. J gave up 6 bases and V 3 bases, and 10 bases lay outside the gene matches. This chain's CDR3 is CASSFRGPGTGDGYTF. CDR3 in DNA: TGTGCCAGCAGCTTTCGCGGACCCGGGACAGGGGATGGCTACACCTTC.

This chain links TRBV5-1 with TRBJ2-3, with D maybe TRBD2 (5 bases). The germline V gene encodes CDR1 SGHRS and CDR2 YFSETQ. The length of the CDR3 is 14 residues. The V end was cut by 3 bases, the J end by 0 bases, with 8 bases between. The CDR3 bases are TGCGCCAGCAGCTGGGGAGATAGCACAGATACGCAGTATTTT. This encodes CASSWGDSTDTQYF.

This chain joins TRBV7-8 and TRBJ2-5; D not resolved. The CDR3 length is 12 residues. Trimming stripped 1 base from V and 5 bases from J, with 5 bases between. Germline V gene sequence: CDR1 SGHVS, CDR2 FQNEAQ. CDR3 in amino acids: CASSLVGETQYF. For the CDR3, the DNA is TGTGCCAGCAGCTTAGTCGGGGAGACCCAGTACTTC.